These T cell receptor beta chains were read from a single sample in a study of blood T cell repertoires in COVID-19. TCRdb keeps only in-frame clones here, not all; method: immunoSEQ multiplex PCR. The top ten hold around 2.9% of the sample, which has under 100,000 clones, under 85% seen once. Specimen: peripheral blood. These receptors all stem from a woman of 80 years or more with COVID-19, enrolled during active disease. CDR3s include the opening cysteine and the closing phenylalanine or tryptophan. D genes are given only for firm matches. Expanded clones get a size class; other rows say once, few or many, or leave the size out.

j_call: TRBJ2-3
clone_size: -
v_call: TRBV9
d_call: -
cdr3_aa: CASSVGAGAADTQYF
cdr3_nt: TGTGCCAGCAGCGTAGGGGCAGGGGCGGCAGATACGCAGTATTTT

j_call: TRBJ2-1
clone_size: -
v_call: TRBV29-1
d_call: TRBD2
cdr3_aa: CSVATSGPLGVEQFF
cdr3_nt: TGCAGCGTTGCGACTAGCGGGCCCCTGGGCGTTGAGCAGTTCTTC

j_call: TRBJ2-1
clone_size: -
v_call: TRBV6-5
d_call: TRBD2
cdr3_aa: CASGTSGSYNEQFF
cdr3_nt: TGTGCCAGCGGGACTAGCGGGAGTTACAATGAGCAGTTCTTC

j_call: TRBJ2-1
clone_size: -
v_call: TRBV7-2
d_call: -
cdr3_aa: CASSLDPVEGEQFF
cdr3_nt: TGTGCCAGCAGCTTAGACCCTGTTGAGGGTGAGCAGTTCTTC

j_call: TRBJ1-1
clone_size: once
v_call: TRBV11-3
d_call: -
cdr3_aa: CASSFEKNTEAFF
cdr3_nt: TGTGCCAGCAGCTTTGAGAAGAACACTGAAGCTTTCTTT

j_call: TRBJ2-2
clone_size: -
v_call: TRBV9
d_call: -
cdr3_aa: CASSVHNTGELFF
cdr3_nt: TGTGCCAGCAGCGTCCATAACACCGGGGAGCTGTTTTTT

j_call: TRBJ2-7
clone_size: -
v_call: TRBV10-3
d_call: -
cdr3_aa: CAIRGEVHSEQYF
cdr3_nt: TGTGCCATCAGGGGGGAGGTTCACTCCGAGCAGTACTTC

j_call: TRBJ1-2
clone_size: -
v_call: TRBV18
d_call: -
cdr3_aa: CASSATVYYGYTF
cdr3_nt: TGTGCCAGCTCGGCGACAGTCTATTATGGCTACACCTTC

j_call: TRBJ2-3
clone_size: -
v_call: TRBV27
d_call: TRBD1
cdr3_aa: CASSSGLGTGGTDTQYF
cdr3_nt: TGTGCCAGCAGTTCAGGCCTGGGGACAGGGGGCACGGATACGCAGTATTTT

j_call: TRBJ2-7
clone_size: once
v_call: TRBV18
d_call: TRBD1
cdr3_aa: CASSPLVQGARNEQYF
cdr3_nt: TGTGCCAGCTCACCACTAGTACAGGGGGCGAGGAACGAGCAGTACTTC

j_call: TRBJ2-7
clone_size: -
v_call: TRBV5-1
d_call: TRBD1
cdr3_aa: CASSRGTGVSEQYF
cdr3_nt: TGCGCCAGCAGCAGGGGGACAGGGGTAAGCGAGCAGTACTTC